The clone carrying this T cell receptor (beta chain) was picked up a small number of times. Its antigen is not known. This sample is part of a study of beta chain features in type 1 diabetes. Study-wide results and caveats: Patients and controls would be equally affected if PCR favored shorter templates. In the patient group, naive, central memory and Treg TCRB repertoires seemed more alike than in the healthy donor group.

The germline V gene has CDR1 MNHNS and CDR2 SASEGT. CDR3 length equals 12 residues. Trimming removed 6 bases from V and 1 base from J, with 4 bases in between. The authors reverse transcribed all of the isolated RNA, so sequencing captured expressed TCRB transcripts. This table comes from immunoSEQ multiplex PCR, and its TCRdb copy is limited to in-frame clones, with some not included. The sample lists 250,000 or so clones; roughly 30% were seen once. A single heparinised blood sample, averaging approximately 0.12 L, was obtained per donor. CD4+ naive, central memory, regulatory and stem cell-like memory subsets were isolated by sorting on CD45RO/CCR7/CD25/CD127/CD95/CD27.

This chain links TRBV6-1 with TRBJ2-1; D unresolved. The sequencing sample was made of central memory CD4+ T cells from blood. This receptor was obtained from a man younger than 45 in good health. The CDR3, as DNA: TGTGCCAGCAGACAGTCCTACAATGAGCAGTTCTTC. It specifies CASRQSYNEQFF.